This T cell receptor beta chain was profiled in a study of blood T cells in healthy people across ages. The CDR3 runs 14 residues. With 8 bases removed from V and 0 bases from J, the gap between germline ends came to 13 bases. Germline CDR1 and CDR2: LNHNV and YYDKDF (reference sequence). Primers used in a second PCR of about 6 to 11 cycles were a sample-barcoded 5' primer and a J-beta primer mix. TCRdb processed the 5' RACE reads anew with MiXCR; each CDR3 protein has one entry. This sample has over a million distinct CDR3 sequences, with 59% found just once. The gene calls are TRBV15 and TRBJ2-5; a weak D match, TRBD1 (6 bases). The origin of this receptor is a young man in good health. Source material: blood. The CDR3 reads CATQLRDNQETQYF. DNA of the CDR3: TGTGCCACCCAACTCCGGGACAACCAAGAGACCCAGTACTTC.